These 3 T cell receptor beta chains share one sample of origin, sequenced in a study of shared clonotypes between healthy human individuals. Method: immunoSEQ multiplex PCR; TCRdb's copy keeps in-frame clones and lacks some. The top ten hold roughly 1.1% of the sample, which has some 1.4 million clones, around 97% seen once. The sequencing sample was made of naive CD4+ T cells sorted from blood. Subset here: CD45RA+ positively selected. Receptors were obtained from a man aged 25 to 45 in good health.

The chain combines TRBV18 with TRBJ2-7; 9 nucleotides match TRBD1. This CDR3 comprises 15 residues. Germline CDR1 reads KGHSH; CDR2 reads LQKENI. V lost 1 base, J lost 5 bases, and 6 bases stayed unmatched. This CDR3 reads CASSPLGQGPDEQYF. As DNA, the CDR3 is TGTGCCAGCTCACCACTGGGACAGGGTCCCGACGAGCAGTACTTC.

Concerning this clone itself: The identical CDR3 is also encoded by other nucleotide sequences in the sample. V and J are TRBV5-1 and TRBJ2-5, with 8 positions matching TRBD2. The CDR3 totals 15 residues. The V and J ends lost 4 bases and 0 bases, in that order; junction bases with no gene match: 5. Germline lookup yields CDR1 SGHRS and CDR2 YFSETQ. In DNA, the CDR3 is TGCGCCAGCAGCATAGCGGGAACCAACCAAGAGACCCAGTACTTC. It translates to CASSIAGTNQETQYF.

CDR3 nucleotides: TGTGCCAGTAGTGGCCGACAGTCTGGGGCCAACGTCCTGACTTTC. Protein product: CASSGRQSGANVLTF. This sequence joins TRBV19 and TRBJ2-6; D might be TRBD1 (5 bases). The germline CDR1 and CDR2 sequences are LNHDA and SQIVND (reference sequence). V dropped 5 bases and J dropped 1 base, with 9 bases sitting between them. The CDR3 sequence is 15 residues long.